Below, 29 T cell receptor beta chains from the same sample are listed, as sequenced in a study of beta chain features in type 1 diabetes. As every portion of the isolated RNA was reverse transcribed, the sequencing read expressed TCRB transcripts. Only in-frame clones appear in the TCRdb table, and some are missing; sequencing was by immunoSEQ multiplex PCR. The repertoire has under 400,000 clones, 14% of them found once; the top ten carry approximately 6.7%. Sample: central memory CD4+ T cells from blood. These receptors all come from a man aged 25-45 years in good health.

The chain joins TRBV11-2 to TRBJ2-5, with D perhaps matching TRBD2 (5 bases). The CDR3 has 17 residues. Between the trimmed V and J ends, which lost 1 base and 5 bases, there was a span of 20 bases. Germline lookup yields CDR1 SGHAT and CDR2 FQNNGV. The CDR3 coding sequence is TGTGCCAGCAGCTTAGTACCGGCCAGGAGCGGCCGGGAGACCCAGTACTTC. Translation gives CASSLVPARSGRETQYF.

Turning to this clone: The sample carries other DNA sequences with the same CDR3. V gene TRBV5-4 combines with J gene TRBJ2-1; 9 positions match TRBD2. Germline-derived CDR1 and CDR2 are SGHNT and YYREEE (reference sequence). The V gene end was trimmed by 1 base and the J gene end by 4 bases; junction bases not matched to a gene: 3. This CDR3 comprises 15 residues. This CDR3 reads CASSLSLAGYNEQFF. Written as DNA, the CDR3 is TGTGCCAGCAGCTTGTCTCTAGCGGGGTACAATGAGCAGTTCTTC.

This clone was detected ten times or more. The CDR3 DNA is TGTGCCAGCTCACCACCGTCGAGCTCTGGGGCCAACGTCCTGACTTTC. Translated, it gives CASSPPSSSGANVLTF. This rearrangement joins TRBV18 to TRBJ2-6; D ambiguous. This CDR3 region has 16 residues. Germline CDR1 reads KGHSH; CDR2 reads LQKENI. V was shortened by 0 bases and J by 0 bases, with 6 bases between the two germline ends.

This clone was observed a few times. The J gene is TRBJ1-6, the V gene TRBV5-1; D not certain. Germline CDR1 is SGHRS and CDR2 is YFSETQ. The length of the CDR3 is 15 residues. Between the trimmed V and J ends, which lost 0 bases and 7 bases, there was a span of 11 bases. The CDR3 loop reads CASSLGWVENSPLHF. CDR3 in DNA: TGCGCCAGCAGCTTGGGTTGGGTAGAGAATTCACCCCTCCACTTT.

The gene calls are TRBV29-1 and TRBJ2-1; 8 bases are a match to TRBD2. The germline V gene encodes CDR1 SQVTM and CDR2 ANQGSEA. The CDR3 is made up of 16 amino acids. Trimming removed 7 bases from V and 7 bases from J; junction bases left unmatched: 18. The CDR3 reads CSALGRVAGTVNEQFF. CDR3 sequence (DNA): TGCAGCGCCCTTGGGCGGGTAGCGGGAACCGTGAATGAGCAGTTCTTC.

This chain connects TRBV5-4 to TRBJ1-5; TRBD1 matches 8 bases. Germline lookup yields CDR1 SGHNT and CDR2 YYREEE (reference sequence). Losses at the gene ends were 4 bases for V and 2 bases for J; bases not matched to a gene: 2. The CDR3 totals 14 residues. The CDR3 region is CASSEGQGNQPQHF. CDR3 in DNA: TGTGCCAGCAGCGAGGGACAGGGCAATCAGCCCCAGCATTTT.

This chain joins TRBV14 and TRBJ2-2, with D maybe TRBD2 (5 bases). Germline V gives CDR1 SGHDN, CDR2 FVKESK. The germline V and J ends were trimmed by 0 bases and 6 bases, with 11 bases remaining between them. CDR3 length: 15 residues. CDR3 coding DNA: TGTGCCAGCAGCCAAGATCCGGGGTGGGCCGGGGAGCTGTTTTTT. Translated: CASSQDPGWAGELFF.

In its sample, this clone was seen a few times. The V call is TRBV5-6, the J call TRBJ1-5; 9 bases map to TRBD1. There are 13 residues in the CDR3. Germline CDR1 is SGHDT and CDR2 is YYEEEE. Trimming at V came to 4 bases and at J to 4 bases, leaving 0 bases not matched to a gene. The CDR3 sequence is CASSGTGNQPQHF. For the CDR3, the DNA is TGTGCCAGCAGCGGGACAGGGAATCAGCCCCAGCATTTT.

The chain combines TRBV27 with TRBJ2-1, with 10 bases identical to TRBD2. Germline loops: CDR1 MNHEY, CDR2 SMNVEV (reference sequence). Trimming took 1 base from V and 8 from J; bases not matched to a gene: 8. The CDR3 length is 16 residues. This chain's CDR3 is CASSLFASGSRDEQFF. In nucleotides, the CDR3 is TGTGCCAGCAGTTTATTCGCTAGCGGGAGTCGCGATGAGCAGTTCTTC.

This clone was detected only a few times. DNA for the CDR3: TGTGCCTGGAGTAGAGGGGCCCCATCCTACGAGCAGTACGTC. It codes for CAWSRGAPSYEQYV. The rearrangement joins TRBV30 to TRBJ2-7; D possibly matches TRBD1 or TRBD2 (5 bases each). CDR3 length equals 14 residues. Germline CDR1 is GTSNPN and CDR2 is SVGIG (reference sequence). Between the trimmed V and J ends, which lost 2 bases and 1 base, there was a span of 12 bases.

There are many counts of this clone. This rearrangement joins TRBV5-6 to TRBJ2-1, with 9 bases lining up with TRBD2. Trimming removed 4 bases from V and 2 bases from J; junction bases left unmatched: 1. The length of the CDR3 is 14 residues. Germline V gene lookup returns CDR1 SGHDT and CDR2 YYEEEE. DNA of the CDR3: TGTGCCAGCAGCCCTAGCGGGACCTACAATGAGCAGTTCTTC. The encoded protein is CASSPSGTYNEQFF.

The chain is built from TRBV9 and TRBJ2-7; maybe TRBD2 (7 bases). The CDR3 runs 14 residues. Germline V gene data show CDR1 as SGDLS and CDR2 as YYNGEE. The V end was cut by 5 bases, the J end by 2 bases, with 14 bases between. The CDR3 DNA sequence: TGTGCCAGCAGTAGGGCGGGGGCCCCCTACGAGCAGTACTTC. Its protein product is CASSRAGAPYEQYF.

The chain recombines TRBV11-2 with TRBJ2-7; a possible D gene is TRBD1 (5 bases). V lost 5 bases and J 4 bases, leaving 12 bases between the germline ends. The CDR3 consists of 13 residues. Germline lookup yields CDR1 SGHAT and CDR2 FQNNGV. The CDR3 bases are TGTGCCAGCAGCCCTTCAGGGAATTACGAGCAGTACTTC. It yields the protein CASSPSGNYEQYF.

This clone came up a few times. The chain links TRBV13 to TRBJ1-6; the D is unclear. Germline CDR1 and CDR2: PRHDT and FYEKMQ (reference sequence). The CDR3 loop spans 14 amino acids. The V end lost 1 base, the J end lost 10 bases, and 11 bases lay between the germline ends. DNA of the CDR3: TGTGCCAGCAGCTTAGATCGGGGTAGCTCACCCCTCCACTTT. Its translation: CASSLDRGSSPLHF.

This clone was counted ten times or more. CDR3 loop: CASSIQGMSGRWNTGELFF. The DNA for the CDR3 is TGTGCCAGCAGTATACAGGGAATGAGCGGGAGGTGGAACACCGGGGAGCTGTTTTTT. The chain carries TRBV5-6 and TRBJ2-2, with 9 positions matching TRBD2. The germline gives CDR1 SGHDT, CDR2 YYEEEE. The V segment lost 5 bases and the J segment 1 base; nucleotides outside the gene matches: 15. The CDR3 has 19 residues.

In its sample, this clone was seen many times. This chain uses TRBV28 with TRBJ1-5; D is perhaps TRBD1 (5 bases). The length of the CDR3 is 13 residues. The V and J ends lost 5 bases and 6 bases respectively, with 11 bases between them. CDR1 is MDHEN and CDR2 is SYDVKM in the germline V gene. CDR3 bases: TGTGCCAGCAGTCAGGGTACCAGTCAGCCCCAGCATTTT. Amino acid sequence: CASSQGTSQPQHF.

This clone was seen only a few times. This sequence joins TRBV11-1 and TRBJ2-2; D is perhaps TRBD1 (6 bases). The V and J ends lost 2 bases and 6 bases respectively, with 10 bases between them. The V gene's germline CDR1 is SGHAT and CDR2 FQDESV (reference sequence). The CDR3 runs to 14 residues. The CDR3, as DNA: TGTGCCAGCAGCTTATACAGGGATTCCGGGGAGCTGTTTTTT. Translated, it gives CASSLYRDSGELFF.

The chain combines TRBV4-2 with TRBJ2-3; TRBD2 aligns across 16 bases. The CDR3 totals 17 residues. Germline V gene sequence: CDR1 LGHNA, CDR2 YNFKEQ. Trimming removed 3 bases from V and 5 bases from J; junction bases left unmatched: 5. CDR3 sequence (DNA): TGTGCCAGCAGCCACGGGACTAGCGGGAGGGCCAAAGATACGCAGTATTTT. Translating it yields CASSHGTSGRAKDTQYF.

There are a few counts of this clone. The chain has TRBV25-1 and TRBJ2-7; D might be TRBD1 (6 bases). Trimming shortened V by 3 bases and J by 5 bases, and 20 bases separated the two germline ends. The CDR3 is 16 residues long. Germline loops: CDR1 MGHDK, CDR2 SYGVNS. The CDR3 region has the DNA TGTGCCAGCAGTGAGGACCGCAGGGGAGTGCGTGACGAGCAGTACTTC. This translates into CASSEDRRGVRDEQYF.

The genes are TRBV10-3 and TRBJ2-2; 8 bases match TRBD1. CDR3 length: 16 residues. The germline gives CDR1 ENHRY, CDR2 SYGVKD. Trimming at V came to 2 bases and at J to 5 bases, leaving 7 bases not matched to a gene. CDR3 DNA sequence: TGTGCCATCAGTGAGGCCCGACAGGGGCTTACCGGGGAGCTGTTTTTT. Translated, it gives CAISEARQGLTGELFF.

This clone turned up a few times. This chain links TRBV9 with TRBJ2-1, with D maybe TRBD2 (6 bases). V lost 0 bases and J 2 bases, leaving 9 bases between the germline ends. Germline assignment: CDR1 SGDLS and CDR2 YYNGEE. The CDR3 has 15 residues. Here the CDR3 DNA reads TGTGCCAGCAGCGTAGCGGGACTGCCCTACAATGAGCAGTTCTTC. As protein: CASSVAGLPYNEQFF.

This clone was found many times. The CDR3 sequence is CASSQRSVADTQYF. The CDR3 DNA reads TGTGCCAGCAGCCAACGAAGTGTAGCCGATACGCAGTATTTT. The chain links TRBV14 to TRBJ2-3; D ambiguous. This CDR3 comprises 14 residues. CDR1 is SGHDN and CDR2 is FVKESK in the germline V gene. V was cut by 2 bases and J by 6 bases, with 12 bases left in between.

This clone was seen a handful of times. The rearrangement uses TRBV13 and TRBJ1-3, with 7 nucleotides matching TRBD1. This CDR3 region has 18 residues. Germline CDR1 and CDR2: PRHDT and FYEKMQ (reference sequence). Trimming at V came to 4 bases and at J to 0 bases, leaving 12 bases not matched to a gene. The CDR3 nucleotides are TGTGCCAGCAGCTCGCTAACCCGGACAGGAAGCTCTGGAAACACCATATATTTT. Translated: CASSSLTRTGSSGNTIYF. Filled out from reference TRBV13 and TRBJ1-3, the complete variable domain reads AAGVIQSPRHLIKEKRETATLKCYPIPRHDTVYWYQQGPGQDPQFLISFYEKMQSDKGSIPDRFSAQQFSDYHSELNMSSLELGDSALYFCASSSLTRTGSSGNTIYFGEGSWLTVV.

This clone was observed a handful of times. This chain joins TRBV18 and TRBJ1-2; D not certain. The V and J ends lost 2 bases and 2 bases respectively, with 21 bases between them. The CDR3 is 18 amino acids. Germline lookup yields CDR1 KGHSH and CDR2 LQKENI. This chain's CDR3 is CASSPESPSRTKNYGYTF. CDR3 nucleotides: TGTGCCAGCTCACCAGAATCGCCATCTCGGACGAAGAACTATGGCTACACCTTC. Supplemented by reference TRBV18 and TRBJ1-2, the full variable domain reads NAGVMQNPRHLVRRRGQEARLRCSPMKGHSHVYWYRQLPEEGLKFMVYLQKENIIDESGMPKERFSAEFPKEGPSILRIQQVVRGDSAAYFCASSPESPSRTKNYGYTFGSGTRLTVV.

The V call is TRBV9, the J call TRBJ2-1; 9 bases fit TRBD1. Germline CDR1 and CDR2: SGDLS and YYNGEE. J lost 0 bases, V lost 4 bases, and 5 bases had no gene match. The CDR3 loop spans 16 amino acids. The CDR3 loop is CASSQTGGSSYNEQFF. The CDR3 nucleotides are TGTGCCAGCAGCCAGACAGGGGGTAGCTCCTACAATGAGCAGTTCTTC.

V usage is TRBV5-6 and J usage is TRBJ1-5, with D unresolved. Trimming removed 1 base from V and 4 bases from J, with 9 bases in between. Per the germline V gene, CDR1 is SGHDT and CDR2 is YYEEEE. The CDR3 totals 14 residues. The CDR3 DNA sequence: TGTGCCAGCAGCTTGTGGGCAGGTAATCAGCCCCAGCATTTT. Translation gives CASSLWAGNQPQHF.

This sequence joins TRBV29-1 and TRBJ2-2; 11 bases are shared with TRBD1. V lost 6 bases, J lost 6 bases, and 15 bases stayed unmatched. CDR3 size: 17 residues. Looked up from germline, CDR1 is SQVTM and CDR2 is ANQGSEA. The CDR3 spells CSVGGQGALGKAGELFF. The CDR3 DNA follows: TGCAGCGTCGGAGGACAGGGGGCTTTAGGGAAAGCCGGGGAGCTGTTTTTT.

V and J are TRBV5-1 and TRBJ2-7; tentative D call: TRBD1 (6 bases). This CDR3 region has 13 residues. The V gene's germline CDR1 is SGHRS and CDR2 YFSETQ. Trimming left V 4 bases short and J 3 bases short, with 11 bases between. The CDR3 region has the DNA TGCGCCAGCAGCGTGGGGGCTAGCTACGAGCAGTACTTC. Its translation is CASSVGASYEQYF.

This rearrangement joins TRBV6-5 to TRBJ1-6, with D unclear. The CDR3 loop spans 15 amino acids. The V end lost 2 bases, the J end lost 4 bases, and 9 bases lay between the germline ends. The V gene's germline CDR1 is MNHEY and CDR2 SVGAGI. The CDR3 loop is CASSYSIGYNSPLHF. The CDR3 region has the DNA TGTGCCAGCAGTTACAGTATCGGTTATAATTCACCCCTCCACTTT.